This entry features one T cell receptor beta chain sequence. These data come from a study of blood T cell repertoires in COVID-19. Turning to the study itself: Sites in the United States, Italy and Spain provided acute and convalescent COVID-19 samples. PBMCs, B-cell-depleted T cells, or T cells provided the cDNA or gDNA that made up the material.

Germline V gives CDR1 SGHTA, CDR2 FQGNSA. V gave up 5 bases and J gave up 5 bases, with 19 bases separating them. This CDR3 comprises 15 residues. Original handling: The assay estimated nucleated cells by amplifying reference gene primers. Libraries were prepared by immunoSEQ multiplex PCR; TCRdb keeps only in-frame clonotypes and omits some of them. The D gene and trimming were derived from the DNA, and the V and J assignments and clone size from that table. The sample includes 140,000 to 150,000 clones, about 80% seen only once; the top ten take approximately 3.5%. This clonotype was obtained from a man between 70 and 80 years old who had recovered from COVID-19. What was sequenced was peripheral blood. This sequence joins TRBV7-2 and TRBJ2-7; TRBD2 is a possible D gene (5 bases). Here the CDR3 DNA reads TGTGCCAGCAGCCGGGGATTTGAAACGGTGCACGAGCAGTACTTC. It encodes CASSRGFETVHEQYF.